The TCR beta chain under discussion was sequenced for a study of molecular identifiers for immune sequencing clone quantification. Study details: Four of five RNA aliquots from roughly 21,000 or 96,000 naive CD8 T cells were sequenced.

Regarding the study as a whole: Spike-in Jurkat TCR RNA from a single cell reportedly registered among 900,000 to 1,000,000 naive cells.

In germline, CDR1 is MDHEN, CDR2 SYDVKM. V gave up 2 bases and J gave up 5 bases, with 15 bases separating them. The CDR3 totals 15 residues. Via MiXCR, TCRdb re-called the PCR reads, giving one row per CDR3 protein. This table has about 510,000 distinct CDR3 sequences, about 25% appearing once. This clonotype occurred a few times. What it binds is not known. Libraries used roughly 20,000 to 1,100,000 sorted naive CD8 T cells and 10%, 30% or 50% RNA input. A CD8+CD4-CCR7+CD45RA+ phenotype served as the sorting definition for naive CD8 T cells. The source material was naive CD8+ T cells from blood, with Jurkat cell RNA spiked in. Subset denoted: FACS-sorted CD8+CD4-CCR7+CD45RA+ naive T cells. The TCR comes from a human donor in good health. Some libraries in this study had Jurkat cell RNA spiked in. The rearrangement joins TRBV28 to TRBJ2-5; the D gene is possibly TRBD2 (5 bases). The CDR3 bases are TGTGCCAGCAGTTTAGGGTGGCAAAGCGGTGAGACCCAGTACTTC. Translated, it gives CASSLGWQSGETQYF.